This T cell receptor (beta chain) was observed in a study of T-cell reconstitution after alpha-beta-depleted transplantation in children. Study-level findings and limits: Some patients showed high day-60 TCRbeta diversity, which derived from surviving recipient T cells and thymic progenitors.

This clonotype was detected ten times or more. What it binds is unknown. From germline, CDR1 is SGHAT and CDR2 FQNNGV. The CDR3 totals 15 residues. V dropped 4 bases and J dropped 5; count of bases not matched to a gene: 5. Construction of the TCRbeta library involved unique molecular identifiers. Each CDR3 protein is one row after TCRdb ran MiXCR on the PCR reads. The sample lists about 490,000 distinct CDR3 sequences, over 9.5% occurring once. The sequence was obtained from a child aged 2 to 10 with inherited bone marrow failure, due to receive a stem cell transplant. The sample consisted of PBMCs, taken before TCRalphabeta/CD19-depleted stem cell transplant. The rearrangement links TRBV11-2 to TRBJ2-2; 9 bases map to TRBD2. The CDR3 DNA reads TGTGCCAGCAGCTCAGCGGGAGGTCGAACCGGGGAGCTGTTTTTT. The encoded protein is CASSSAGGRTGELFF.